The rows below give T cell receptor beta chains drawn from one sample of a study of shared clonotypes between healthy human individuals. Data came from immunoSEQ multiplex PCR; TCRdb stores just in-frame clones and leaves some out. In the table there are approximately 470,000 clones, 65% to 85% of which are singletons. The sequencing sample was made of PBMCs. The origin of the receptors is a middle-aged woman in good health. Some clones in this sample may be carry-over from other donors' samples. The CDR3 runs from the conserved cysteine through the conserved F or W. A D gene is named only where the DNA matches it firmly. Not every row has a clone size; where given, it reads once, few, many or a size class.

clone_size	v_call	cdr3_length	d_call	j_call	cdr3_nt	cdr3_aa
.	TRBV6-5	15	TRBD1	TRBJ1-4	TGTGCCAGCAGTCACGACAGGGGGCGCGAAAAAAAACTGTTTTTT	CASSHDRGREKKLFF
.	TRBV7-2	14	.	TRBJ2-7	TGTGCCAGCAGCTTAGATCGGGATGCCTACGAGCAGTACTTC	CASSLDRDAYEQYF
.	TRBV18	13	.	TRBJ2-2	TGTGCCAGCTCGGGACCCTTCACCGGGGAGCTGTTTTTT	CASSGPFTGELFF
.	TRBV5-1	14	.	TRBJ2-2	TGCGCCAGCAGCTTAGAGGGGAACACCGGGGAGCTGTTTTTT	CASSLEGNTGELFF
.	TRBV19	14	.	TRBJ1-2	TGTGCCAGTAGCGGACAGATGACTAACTATGGCTACACCTTC	CASSGQMTNYGYTF
.	TRBV2	12	.	TRBJ2-7	TGTGCCAGCAGGGAACAGGGCTACGAGCAGTACTTC	CASREQGYEQYF
.	TRBV10-3	17	TRBD2	TRBJ2-3	TGTGCCATCAGTGACCCTTCAAAAGGGAGGGCCAGAGATACGCAGTATTTT	CAISDPSKGRARDTQYF
.	TRBV6-1	15	.	TRBJ1-1	TGTGCCAGCAGTGATTACGGACAGAGAAACACTGAAGCTTTCTTT	CASSDYGQRNTEAFF
.	TRBV7-3	18	TRBD1	TRBJ2-6	TGTGCCAGCAGCTTAATGGGACAGTCTTTCCCTGGGGCCAACGTCCTGACTTTC	CASSLMGQSFPGANVLTF
.	TRBV27	15	TRBD1	TRBJ1-1	TGTGCCAGCAGGGAACAGGGGCACTTGAACACTGAAGCTTTCTTT	CASREQGHLNTEAFF
.	TRBV18	13	.	TRBJ2-7	TGTGCCAGCTCCGAGGCTGGAGGATACGAGCAGTACTTC	CASSEAGGYEQYF
.	TRBV25-1	16	TRBD2	TRBJ2-5	TGTGCCAGCAGATTAGGGACTAGCGGGAGTCGAGGTGAGCAGTACTTC	CASRLGTSGSRGEQYF
.	TRBV28	12	.	TRBJ1-5	TGTGCCAGCAGTCCCCAGGGTCAGCCCCAGCATTTT	CASSPQGQPQHF
.	TRBV5-6	14	.	TRBJ2-3	TGTGCCAGCAGCTGGGGGAGTCGCACAGATACGCAGTATTTT	CASSWGSRTDTQYF
.	TRBV19	15	.	TRBJ1-2	TGTGCCAGTAGTCTCCAGGGAAGGGGTGCCTATGGCTACACCTTC	CASSLQGRGAYGYTF
.	TRBV7-2	17	TRBD2	TRBJ2-7	TGTGCCAGCAGCTTATCAGCGGGAGGTTACCTCTCCTACGAGCAGTACTTC	CASSLSAGGYLSYEQYF
.	TRBV5-6	15	.	TRBJ1-2	TGTGCCAGCAGCCACCAGGGGCAGGGGCGCTATGGCTACACCTTC	CASSHQGQGRYGYTF
.	TRBV4-1	12	.	TRBJ2-7	TGCGCCAGCAGCCTTGGAGGAAGCGAGCAGTACTTC	CASSLGGSEQYF
.	TRBV30	12	.	TRBJ1-2	TGTGCCTGGAGTGGTTCCAGGGAAGGCTACACCTTC	CAWSGSREGYTF
many	TRBV25-1	12	.	TRBJ1-1	TGTGCCAGCAGGGGACTGAACACTGAAGCTTTCTTT	CASRGLNTEAFF
.	TRBV5-3	16	.	TRBJ1-1	TGTGCCAGAAGCTTGGTAACAGCCAGGGCTGGCGCTGAAGCTTTCTTT	CARSLVTARAGAEAFF
.	TRBV6-6	13	.	TRBJ2-7	TGTGCCAGCAGTTACGCGAGGTCCTACGAGCAGTACTTC	CASSYARSYEQYF
.	TRBV4-2	15	.	TRBJ1-5	TGTGCCAGCAGCCAAGATCCGGGGGGTGGTCAGCCCCAGCATTTT	CASSQDPGGGQPQHF
few	TRBV27	13	TRBD1	TRBJ2-3	TGTGCCAGCAGCAGTTGGGACAGGGATACGCAGTATTTT	CASSSWDRDTQYF
.	TRBV2	13	.	TRBJ2-5	TGTGCCAGCACCGGACAGCCCCAAGAGACCCAGTACTTC	CASTGQPQETQYF
.	TRBV7-8	13	.	TRBJ1-5	TGTGCCAGCAGCCCATCGAGCAATCAGCCCCAGCATTTT	CASSPSSNQPQHF
.	TRBV9	15	.	TRBJ2-1	TGTGCCAGCAGCGTAGGTCTAGACTCCTACAATGAGCAGTTCTTC	CASSVGLDSYNEQFF